Listed below are T cell receptor beta chains from one sample, sequenced in a study of blood T cell repertoires in COVID-19. Libraries were prepared by immunoSEQ multiplex PCR; TCRdb keeps only in-frame clonotypes and omits some of them. Of roughly 280,000 clones in the sample, around nine tenths were seen once. The sequenced material came from peripheral blood. The receptors shown here come from a man aged 25 to 45 with active or convalescent COVID-19. Each CDR3 is given with its conserved first and last residue. The order of the fields is V gene, J gene, D gene, CDR3 length, clone size, CDR3 DNA, CDR3 protein. D genes are given only for firm matches. Clone size appears in some rows only: once, few, many, or a class for an expanded clone.

>TRBV5-1|TRBJ2-7|TRBD1|15|NA
TGCGCCAGCAGTCGGGACAGAACCTCTCAGAACGAGCAGTACTTC
CASSRDRTSQNEQYF
>TRBV24-1|TRBJ2-5|TRBD1|13|few
TGTGCCACCAGTGACCTGACAGGGGAGACCCAGTACTTC
CATSDLTGETQYF
>TRBV6-4|TRBJ2-1|TRBD2|15|once
TGTGCCAGCAGCCAAAGCGGGGGGATCAACAATGAGCAGTTCTTC
CASSQSGGINNEQFF
>TRBV7-2|TRBJ2-7|TRBD2|15|few
TGTGCCAGCAGCTTCCAATCTAGCGGGGGCTACGAGCAGTACTTC
CASSFQSSGGYEQYF
>TRBV30|TRBJ1-1|NA|15|NA
TGTGCCTGGAGTGGGGGGCAGACGATGAACACTGAAGCTTTCTTT
CAWSGGQTMNTEAFF
>TRBV18|TRBJ1-5|TRBD1|14|NA
TGTGCCAGCTCACCAGGGACAGGTAATCAGCCCCAGCATTTT
CASSPGTGNQPQHF
>TRBV19|TRBJ1-1|NA|14|NA
TGTGCCAGTAGCATGTGGGGGGGGAAGAAACGAACTTTCTTT
CASSMWGGKKRTFF
>TRBV7-9|TRBJ1-1|NA|15|NA
TGTGCCAGCAGCTTAGCGCCCAGGGGTAGCACTGAAGCTTTCTTT
CASSLAPRGSTEAFF
>TRBV19|TRBJ2-7|NA|17|NA
TGTGCCAGTAGTATGGAAGGGTTGGACTCGGGTCTCTACGAGCAGTACTTC
CASSMEGLDSGLYEQYF
>TRBV24-1|TRBJ2-7|NA|14|NA
TGTGCCACCAGTGATTTCCGCGGACACTACGAGCAGTACTTC
CATSDFRGHYEQYF
>TRBV30|TRBJ2-7|NA|14|NA
TGTGCCTGGAGTGTCCAGGTAAAGTCCTACGAGCAGTACTTC
CAWSVQVKSYEQYF
>TRBV19|TRBJ1-2|TRBD1|17|NA
TGTGCCAGTAGTATAGGGTGGACAGGATCGAGGAACTATGGCTACACCTTC
CASSIGWTGSRNYGYTF
>TRBV5-1|TRBJ2-5|NA|18|NA
TGCGCCAGCAGCTTGGCCGTGCGTAGGCAGGGGTTTGGGGAGACCCAGTACTTC
CASSLAVRRQGFGETQYF
>TRBV12-3/TRBV12-4|TRBJ2-7|TRBD1|12|NA
TGTGCCAGCAGTTCCTCAGGGGGAGAGCAGTACTTC
CASSSSGGEQYF
>TRBV9|TRBJ2-1|NA|16|NA
TGTGCCAGCAGCCCCCCAGGGGGAGGAAGAGGCAATGAGCAGTTCTTC
CASSPPGGGRGNEQFF
>TRBV10-3|TRBJ2-7|NA|14|NA
TGTGCCATCAGTGAGTCGTTTAGCGCTCGCGAGCAGTACTTC
CAISESFSAREQYF
>TRBV2|TRBJ2-2|NA|14|NA
TGTGCCAGCAGCGAAAGTGGGGGGACCGGGGAGCTGTTTTTT
CASSESGGTGELFF
>TRBV4-1|TRBJ2-2|TRBD1|15|NA
TGCGCCAGCAGCCAGGGGACAGGGGGCTTCGGGGAGCTGTTTTTT
CASSQGTGGFGELFF
>TRBV10-3|TRBJ2-7|NA|13|NA
TGTGCCATCAGTTCTGCGGGGCTTCACGAGCAGTACTTC
CAISSAGLHEQYF
>TRBV13|TRBJ2-2|NA|15|NA
TGTGCCAGCAGCTTAGCTCCGGGTTTTGCCGGGGAGCTGTTTTTT
CASSLAPGFAGELFF
>TRBV11-2|TRBJ1-1|NA|13|few
TGTGCCAGCAGCTTATATTCGGGGGGTGAAGCTTTCTTT
CASSLYSGGEAFF
>TRBV6-2/TRBV6-3|TRBJ2-7|NA|13|NA
TGTGCCAGCAGTGACGGACTACAGGACGAGCAGTACTTC
CASSDGLQDEQYF
>TRBV5-6|TRBJ2-1|TRBD2|17|NA
TGTGCCAGCAGCAAACGTCATAGCGGGGGGACCATCAATGAGCAGTTCTTC
CASSKRHSGGTINEQFF